This TCR beta chain was captured by sequencing in a study of CD8+CD57+ T cells in acquired aplastic anemia. In the study overall: Sorting CD4+ and CD8+ cells gave DNA averaging 3.2 ug. Broader study findings: Found in both controls and patients were some 30 CD8+ CDR3 sequences.

Profiling of TCR beta VDJ combinations and CDR3 sequences used genomic DNA as template. TCRdb called the reads again in MiXCR, with one record for every CDR3 protein. Of roughly 260,000 distinct CDR3 sequences listed, more than 45% are singletons. An expansion of CD8+CD57+ cells by flow cytometry had been shown in patients chosen for sequencing. A severe acquired aplastic anemia diagnosis applied to all patients. At blood sampling, none of the patients had yet received therapy. From germline, CDR1 is DFQATT and CDR2 SNEGSKA (reference sequence). The CDR3 spans 18 residues. The ends were cut back, 6 bases at V and 0 bases at J, with 21 bases in the middle. In its sample, this clonotype was seen many times. Antigen unknown.

The clonotype comes from a human donor with aplastic anemia. The sample was sorted CD4+, CD8+, or CD8+CD57+ T cells (not recorded which) from PBMCs. The chain has TRBV20-1 and TRBJ2-6; the D call may be TRBD1 or TRBD2 (5 bases each). This chain's CDR3 is CSAYSPGRGRSGANVLTF. CDR3 DNA sequence: TGCAGTGCCTACTCTCCGGGACGCGGGCGCTCTGGGGCCAACGTCCTGACTTTC.